Listed below are T cell receptor beta chains from one sample, sequenced in a study of T cell responses to AZD1222 COVID-19 vaccine. Only in-frame clones appear in the TCRdb table, and some are missing; sequencing was by immunoSEQ multiplex PCR. The profile shows about 140,000 clones, around nine tenths of them singletons. The source was peripheral blood, collected on day 0 of AZD1222 vaccination. The receptors originated from an adult in good health. Each CDR3 is given with its conserved first and last residue. D genes are given only for firm matches. The size entry is marked missing in some rows and otherwise reads once, few, many or a size class.

cdr3_length	v_call	d_call	j_call	clone_size	cdr3_aa	cdr3_nt
16	TRBV5-4	.	TRBJ2-2	.	CASSSWDGLGTGELFF	TGTGCCAGCAGCTCGTGGGATGGCTTAGGCACCGGGGAGCTGTTTTTT
13	TRBV2	.	TRBJ1-2	.	CASKELLGGSYTF	TGTGCCAGCAAGGAACTGCTGGGAGGAAGCTACACCTTC
15	TRBV2	.	TRBJ2-1	.	CASSERTRSYNEQFF	TGTGCCAGCAGTGAACGTACCCGCTCCTACAATGAGCAGTTCTTC
14	TRBV27	.	TRBJ1-1	few	CASSTGPLNTEAFF	TGTGCCAGCAGTACAGGGCCCCTGAACACTGAAGCTTTCTTT
16	TRBV28	TRBD1	TRBJ1-5	.	CASSLSGQGVFQPQHF	TGTGCCAGCAGTTTATCCGGACAGGGAGTATTTCAGCCCCAGCATTTT
15	TRBV6-6	TRBD1	TRBJ1-2	.	CASSKPGQGLEGYTF	TGTGCCAGCAGCAAACCGGGACAGGGGCTGGAGGGCTACACCTTC
16	TRBV19	.	TRBJ1-5	.	CASSPEGVGANQPQHF	TGTGCCAGTAGCCCAGAGGGAGTAGGGGCCAATCAGCCCCAGCATTTT
14	TRBV4-1	.	TRBJ1-2	once	CASSHGKIDWGYTF	TGCGCCAGCAGCCATGGTAAAATTGACTGGGGCTACACCTTC
14	TRBV6-5	.	TRBJ1-1	.	CASSYDRDGLEAFF	TGTGCCAGCAGTTACGACCGGGACGGCCTTGAAGCTTTCTTT
11	TRBV7-9	.	TRBJ2-1	.	CASSLRGEQFF	TGTGCCAGCAGCTTAAGGGGTGAGCAGTTCTTC
14	TRBV5-4	.	TRBJ2-2	once	CASSFFVSTGELFF	TGTGCCAGCAGCTTTTTTGTGAGCACCGGGGAGCTGTTTTTT
14	TRBV6-5	TRBD1	TRBJ1-1	.	CASSPQTGNTEAFF	TGTGCCAGCAGTCCCCAGACAGGGAATACTGAAGCTTTCTTT
13	TRBV18	.	TRBJ1-3	.	CASSPGIGNTIYF	TGTGCCAGCTCACCTGGGATTGGAAACACCATATATTTT
14	TRBV6-2/TRBV6-3	.	TRBJ1-1	.	CASSLDRSSTEAFF	TGTGCCAGCAGTTTAGACAGGTCGAGCACTGAAGCTTTCTTT
13	TRBV2	.	TRBJ1-1	once	CASSGQQNTEAFF	TGTGCCAGCAGCGGACAGCAAAACACTGAAGCTTTCTTT
10	TRBV28	.	TRBJ2-1	.	CASGYNEQFF	TGTGCCAGCGGGTACAATGAGCAGTTCTTC
13	TRBV5-6	.	TRBJ1-2	few	CASSLRRPHGYTF	TGTGCCAGCAGCTTGAGGCGGCCTCATGGCTACACCTTC
15	TRBV6-5	.	TRBJ2-3	.	CASSYGTSITDTQYF	TGTGCCAGCAGTTACGGGACATCTATCACAGATACGCAGTATTTT
13	TRBV7-8	.	TRBJ1-3	.	CASSLVRGNTIYF	TGTGCCAGCAGCTTAGTACGCGGAAACACCATATATTTT
15	TRBV18	.	TRBJ1-5	.	CASSPNRLSNQPQHF	TGTGCCAGCTCACCAAACAGATTAAGCAATCAGCCCCAGCATTTT
13	TRBV12-3/TRBV12-4	.	TRBJ2-2	once	CASSFGWAGELFF	TGTGCCAGCAGTTTTGGTTGGGCCGGGGAGCTGTTTTTT
18	TRBV27	.	TRBJ1-5	.	CASSSLVELGGLNQPQHF	TGTGCCAGCAGTTCTCTCGTCGAACTTGGGGGGCTCAATCAGCCCCAGCATTTT